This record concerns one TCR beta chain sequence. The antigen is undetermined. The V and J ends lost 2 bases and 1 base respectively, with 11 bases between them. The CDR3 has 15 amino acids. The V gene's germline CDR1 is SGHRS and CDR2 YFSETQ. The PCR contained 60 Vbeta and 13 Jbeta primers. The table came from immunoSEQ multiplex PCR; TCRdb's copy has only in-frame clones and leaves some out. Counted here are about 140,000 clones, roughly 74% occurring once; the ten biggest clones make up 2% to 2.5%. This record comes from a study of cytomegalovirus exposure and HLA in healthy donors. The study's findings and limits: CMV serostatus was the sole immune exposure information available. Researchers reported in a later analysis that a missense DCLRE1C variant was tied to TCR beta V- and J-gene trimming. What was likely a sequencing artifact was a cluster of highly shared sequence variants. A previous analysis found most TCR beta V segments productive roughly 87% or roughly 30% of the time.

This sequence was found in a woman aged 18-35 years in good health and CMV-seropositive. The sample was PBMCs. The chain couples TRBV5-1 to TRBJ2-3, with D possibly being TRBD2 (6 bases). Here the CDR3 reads CASSLRRGGTDTQYF. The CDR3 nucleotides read TGCGCCAGCAGCTTAAGGCGGGGCGGCACAGATACGCAGTATTTT.